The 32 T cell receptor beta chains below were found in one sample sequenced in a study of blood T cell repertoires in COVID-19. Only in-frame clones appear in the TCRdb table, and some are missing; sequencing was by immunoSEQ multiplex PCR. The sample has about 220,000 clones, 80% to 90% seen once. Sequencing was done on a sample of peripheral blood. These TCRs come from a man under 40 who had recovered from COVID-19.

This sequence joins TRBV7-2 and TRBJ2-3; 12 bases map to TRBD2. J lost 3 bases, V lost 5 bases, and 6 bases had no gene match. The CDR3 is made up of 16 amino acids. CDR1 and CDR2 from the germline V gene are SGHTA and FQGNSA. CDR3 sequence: CASSTRLAGATDTQYF. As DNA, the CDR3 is TGTGCCAGCAGCACCAGACTAGCGGGGGCTACAGATACGCAGTATTTT.

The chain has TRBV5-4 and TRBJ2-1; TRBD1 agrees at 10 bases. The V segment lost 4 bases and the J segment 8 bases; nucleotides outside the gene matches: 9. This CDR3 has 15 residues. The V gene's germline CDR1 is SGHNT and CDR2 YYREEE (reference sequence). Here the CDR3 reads CASSTGTGAGDEQFF. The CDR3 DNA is TGTGCCAGCAGCACTGGGACAGGGGCCGGGGATGAGCAGTTCTTC.

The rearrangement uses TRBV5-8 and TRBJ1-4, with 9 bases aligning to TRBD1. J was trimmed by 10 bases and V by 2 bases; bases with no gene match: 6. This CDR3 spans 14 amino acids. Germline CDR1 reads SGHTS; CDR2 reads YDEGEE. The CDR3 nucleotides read TGTGCCAGCAGCTTCAGGGACAGGGACGGAAAACTGTTTTTT. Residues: CASSFRDRDGKLFF. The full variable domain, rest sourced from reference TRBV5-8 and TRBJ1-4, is EAGVTQSPTHLIKTRGQQATLRCSPISGHTSVYWYQQALGLGLQFLLWYDEGEERNRGNFPPRFSGRQFPNYSSELNVNALELEDSALYLCASSFRDRDGKLFFGSGTQLSVL.

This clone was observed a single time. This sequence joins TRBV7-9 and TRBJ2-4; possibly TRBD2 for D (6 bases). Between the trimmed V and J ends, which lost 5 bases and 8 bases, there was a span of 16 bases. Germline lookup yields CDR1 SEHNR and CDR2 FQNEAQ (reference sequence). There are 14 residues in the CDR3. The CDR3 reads CASSPDGGQDIQYF. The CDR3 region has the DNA TGTGCCAGCAGCCCCGACGGGGGTCAGGACATTCAGTACTTC.

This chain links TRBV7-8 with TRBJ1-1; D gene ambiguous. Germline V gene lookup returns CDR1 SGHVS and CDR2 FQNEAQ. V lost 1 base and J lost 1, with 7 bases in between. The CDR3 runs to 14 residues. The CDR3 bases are TGTGCCAGCAGCTTAGGGGCAGCGAACACTGAAGCTTTCTTT. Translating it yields CASSLGAANTEAFF.

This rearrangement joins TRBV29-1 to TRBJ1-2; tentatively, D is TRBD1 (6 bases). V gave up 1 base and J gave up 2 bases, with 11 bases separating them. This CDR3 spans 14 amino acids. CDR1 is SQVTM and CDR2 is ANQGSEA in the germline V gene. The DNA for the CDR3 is TGCAGCGTTGAAGGCACAGGGCGCAACTATGGCTACACCTTC. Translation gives CSVEGTGRNYGYTF.

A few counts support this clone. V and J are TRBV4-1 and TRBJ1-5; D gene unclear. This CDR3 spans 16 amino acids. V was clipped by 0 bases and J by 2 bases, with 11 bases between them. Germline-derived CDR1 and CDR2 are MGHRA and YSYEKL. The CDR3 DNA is TGCGCCAGCAGCCAAGACGGAGGGTGGGGCAATCAGCCCCAGCATTTT. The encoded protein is CASSQDGGWGNQPQHF.

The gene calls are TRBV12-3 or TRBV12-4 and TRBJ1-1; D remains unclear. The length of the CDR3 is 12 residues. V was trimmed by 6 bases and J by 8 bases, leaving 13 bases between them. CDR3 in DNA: TGTGCCAGCAGCCGTATTGGCTCCGAAGCTTTCTTT. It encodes CASSRIGSEAFF.

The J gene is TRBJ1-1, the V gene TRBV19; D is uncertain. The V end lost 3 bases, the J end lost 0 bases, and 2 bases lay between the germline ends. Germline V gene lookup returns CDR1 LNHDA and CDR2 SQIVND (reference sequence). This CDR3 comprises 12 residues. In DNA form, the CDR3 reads TGTGCCAGTAGTATCTTGAACACTGAAGCTTTCTTT. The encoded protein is CASSILNTEAFF.

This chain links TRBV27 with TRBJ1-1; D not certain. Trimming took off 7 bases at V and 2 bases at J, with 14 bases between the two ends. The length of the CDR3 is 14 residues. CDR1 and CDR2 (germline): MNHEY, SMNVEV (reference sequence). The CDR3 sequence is CASTLHGGNTEAFF. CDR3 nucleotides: TGTGCCAGCACCCTACACGGAGGTAACACTGAAGCTTTCTTT.

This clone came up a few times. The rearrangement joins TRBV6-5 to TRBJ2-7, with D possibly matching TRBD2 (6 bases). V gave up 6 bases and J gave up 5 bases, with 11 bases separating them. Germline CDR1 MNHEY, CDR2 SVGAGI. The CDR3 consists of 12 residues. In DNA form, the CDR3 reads TGTGCCAGCAGGGGGACTTCCGACGAGCAGTACTTC. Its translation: CASRGTSDEQYF.

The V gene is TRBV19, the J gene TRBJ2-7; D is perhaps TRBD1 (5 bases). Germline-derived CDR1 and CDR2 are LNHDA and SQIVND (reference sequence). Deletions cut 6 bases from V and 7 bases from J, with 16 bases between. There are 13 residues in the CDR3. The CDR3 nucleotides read TGTGCCAGTAGCCGACCTCCCAGGGTAGAGCAGTACTTC. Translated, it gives CASSRPPRVEQYF.

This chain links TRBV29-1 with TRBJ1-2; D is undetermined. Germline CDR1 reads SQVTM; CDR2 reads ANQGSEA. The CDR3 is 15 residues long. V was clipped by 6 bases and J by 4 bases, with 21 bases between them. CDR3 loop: CSVTPSTARGYGYTF. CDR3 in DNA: TGCAGCGTGACCCCGAGCACGGCGCGAGGCTATGGCTACACCTTC.

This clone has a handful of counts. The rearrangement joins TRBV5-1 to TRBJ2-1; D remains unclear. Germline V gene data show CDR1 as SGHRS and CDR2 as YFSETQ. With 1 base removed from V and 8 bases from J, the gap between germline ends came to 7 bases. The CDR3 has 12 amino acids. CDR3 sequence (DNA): TGCGCCAGCAGCTTGCGGGTCGATGAGCAGTTCTTC. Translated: CASSLRVDEQFF.

DNA of the CDR3: TGTGCCAGTAGCTATGGTAGCAATCAGCCCCAGCATTTT. Translation gives CASSYGSNQPQHF. This sequence joins TRBV19 and TRBJ1-5; D gene unclear. The germline V gene has CDR1 LNHDA and CDR2 SQIVND (reference sequence). The V end lost 6 bases, the J end lost 0 bases, and 6 bases lay between the germline ends. CDR3 length: 13 amino acids. The complete variable domain, with remaining parts taken from reference TRBV19 and TRBJ1-5, reads DGGITQSPKYLFRKEGQNVTLSCEQNLNHDAMYWYRQDPGQGLRLIYYSQIVNDFQKGDIAEGYSVSREKKESFPLTVTSAQKNPTAFYLCASSYGSNQPQHFGDGTRLSIL.

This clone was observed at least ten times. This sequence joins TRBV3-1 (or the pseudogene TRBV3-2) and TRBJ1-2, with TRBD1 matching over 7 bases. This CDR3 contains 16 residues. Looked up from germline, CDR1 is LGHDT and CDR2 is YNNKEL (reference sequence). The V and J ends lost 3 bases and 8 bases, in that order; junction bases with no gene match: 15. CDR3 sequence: CASSHYLGQIYRGYTF. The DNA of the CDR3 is TGTGCCAGCAGCCATTACTTGGGACAGATCTATCGGGGCTACACCTTC.

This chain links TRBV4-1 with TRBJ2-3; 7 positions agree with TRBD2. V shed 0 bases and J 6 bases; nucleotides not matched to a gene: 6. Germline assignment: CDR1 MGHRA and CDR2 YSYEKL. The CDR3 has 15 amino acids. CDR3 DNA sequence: TGCGCCAGCAGCCAAGATGGGGGGGTTCGGGATACGCAGTATTTT. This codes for CASSQDGGVRDTQYF.

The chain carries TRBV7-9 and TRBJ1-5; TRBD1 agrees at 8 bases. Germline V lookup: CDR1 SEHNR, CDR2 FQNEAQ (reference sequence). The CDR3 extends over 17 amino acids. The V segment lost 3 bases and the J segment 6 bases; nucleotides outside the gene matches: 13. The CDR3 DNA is TGTGCCAGCAGCTTCGGTCGTGCACAGGGGGAGGGTCAGCCCCAGCATTTT. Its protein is CASSFGRAQGEGQPQHF.

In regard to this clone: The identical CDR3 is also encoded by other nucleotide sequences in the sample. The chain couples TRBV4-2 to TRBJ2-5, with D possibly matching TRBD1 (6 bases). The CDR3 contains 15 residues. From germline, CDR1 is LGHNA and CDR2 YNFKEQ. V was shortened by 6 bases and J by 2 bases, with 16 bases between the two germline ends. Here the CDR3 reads CASSRQTGTQETQYF. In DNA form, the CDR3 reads TGTGCCAGCAGTCGACAAACCGGGACACAAGAGACCCAGTACTTC.

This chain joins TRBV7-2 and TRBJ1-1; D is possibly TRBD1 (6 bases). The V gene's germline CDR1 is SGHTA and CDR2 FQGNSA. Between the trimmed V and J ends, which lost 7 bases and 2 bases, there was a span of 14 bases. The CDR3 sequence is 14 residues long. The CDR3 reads CASTQGTVNTEAFF. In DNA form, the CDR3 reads TGTGCCAGCACCCAGGGGACGGTAAACACTGAAGCTTTCTTT.

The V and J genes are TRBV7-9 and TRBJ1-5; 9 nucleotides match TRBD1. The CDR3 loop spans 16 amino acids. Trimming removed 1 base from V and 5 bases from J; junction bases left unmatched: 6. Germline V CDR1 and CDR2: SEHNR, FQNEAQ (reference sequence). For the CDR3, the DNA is TGTGCCAGCAGCTTAGGTGGGACAGGGTATCATCAGCCCCAGCATTTT. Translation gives CASSLGGTGYHQPQHF.

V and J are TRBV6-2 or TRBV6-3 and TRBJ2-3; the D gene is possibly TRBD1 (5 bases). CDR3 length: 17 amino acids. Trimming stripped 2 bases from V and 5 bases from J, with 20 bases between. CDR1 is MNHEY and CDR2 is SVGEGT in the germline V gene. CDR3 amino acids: CASSYGPPGFYIDTQYF. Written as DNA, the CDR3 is TGTGCCAGCAGTTACGGTCCCCCAGGGTTCTACATAGATACGCAGTATTTT.

The CDR3 spells CASSHLLGQGVAKTQYF. CDR3 nucleotide sequence: TGTGCCAGCAGCCATCTACTTGGACAGGGGGTAGCGAAGACCCAGTACTTC. This chain links TRBV3-1 (or the pseudogene TRBV3-2) with TRBJ2-5, with 10 bases matching TRBD1. Trimming at V came to 3 bases and at J to 6 bases, leaving 13 bases not matched to a gene. Germline assignment: CDR1 LGHDT and CDR2 YNNKEL (reference sequence). There are 17 residues in the CDR3.

CDR3 nucleotide sequence: TGTGCCAGCAGCCCGGGACAGGGGGCAGATACGCAGTATTTT. This sequence encodes CASSPGQGADTQYF. V and J are TRBV7-6 and TRBJ2-3, with 11 bases that match TRBD1. CDR1 and CDR2 from the germline V gene are SGHVS and FNYEAQ. This CDR3 comprises 14 residues. Trimming removed 5 bases from V and 4 bases from J; junction bases left unmatched: 2.

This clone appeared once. The CDR3 protein is CASGGKGLALSTDTQYF. CDR3 bases: TGTGCCAGCGGAGGAAAAGGCCTAGCGTTGAGCACAGATACGCAGTATTTT. This rearrangement joins TRBV7-8 to TRBJ2-3; a weak D match, TRBD2 (6 bases). CDR1 SGHVS and CDR2 FQNEAQ come from the germline V gene. Trimming removed 8 bases from V and 0 bases from J, with 21 bases in between. The CDR3 covers 17 residues.

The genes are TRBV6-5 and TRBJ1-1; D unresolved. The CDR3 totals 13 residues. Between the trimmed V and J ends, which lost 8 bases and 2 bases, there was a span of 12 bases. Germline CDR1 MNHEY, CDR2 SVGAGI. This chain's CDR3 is CASGSLTNTEAFF. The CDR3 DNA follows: TGTGCCAGCGGTTCACTAACAAACACTGAAGCTTTCTTT.

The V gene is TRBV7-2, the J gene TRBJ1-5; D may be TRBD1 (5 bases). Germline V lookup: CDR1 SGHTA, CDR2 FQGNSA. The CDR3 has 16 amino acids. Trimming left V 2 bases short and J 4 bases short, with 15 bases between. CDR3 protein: CASSLRVGSGNQPQHF. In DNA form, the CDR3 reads TGTGCCAGCAGCTTACGAGTAGGGTCAGGGAATCAGCCCCAGCATTTT.

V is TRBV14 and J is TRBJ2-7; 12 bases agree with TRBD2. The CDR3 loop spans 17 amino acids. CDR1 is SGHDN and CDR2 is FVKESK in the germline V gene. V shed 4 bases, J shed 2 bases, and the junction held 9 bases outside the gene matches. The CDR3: CASSPWTSGDLAYEQYF. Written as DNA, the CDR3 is TGTGCCAGCAGCCCATGGACTAGCGGGGACCTAGCCTACGAGCAGTACTTC.

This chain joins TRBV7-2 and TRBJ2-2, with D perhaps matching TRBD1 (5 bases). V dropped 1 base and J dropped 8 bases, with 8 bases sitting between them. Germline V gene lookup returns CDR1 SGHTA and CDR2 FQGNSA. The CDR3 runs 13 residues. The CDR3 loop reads CASSLEGPGELFF. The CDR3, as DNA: TGTGCCAGCAGCTTAGAGGGGCCGGGGGAGCTGTTTTTT.

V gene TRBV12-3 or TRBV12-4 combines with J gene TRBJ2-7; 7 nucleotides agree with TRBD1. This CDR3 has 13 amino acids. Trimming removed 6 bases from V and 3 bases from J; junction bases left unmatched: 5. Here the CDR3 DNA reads TGTGCCAGCAGCCCCACAGGGGACTACGAGCAGTACTTC. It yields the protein CASSPTGDYEQYF.

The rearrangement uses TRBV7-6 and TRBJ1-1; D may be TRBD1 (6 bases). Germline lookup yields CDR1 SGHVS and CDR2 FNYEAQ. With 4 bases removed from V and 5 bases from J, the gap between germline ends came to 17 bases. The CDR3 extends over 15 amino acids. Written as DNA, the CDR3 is TGTGCCAGCAGCTCTAGGGTACAGGGCTGGACTGAAGCTTTCTTT. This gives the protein CASSSRVQGWTEAFF. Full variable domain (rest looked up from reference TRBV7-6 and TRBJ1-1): GAGVSQSPRYKVTKRGQDVALRCDPISGHVSLYWYRQALGQGPEFLTYFNYEAQQDKSGLPNDRFSAERPEGSISTLTIQRTEQRDSAMYRCASSSRVQGWTEAFFGQGTRLTVV.

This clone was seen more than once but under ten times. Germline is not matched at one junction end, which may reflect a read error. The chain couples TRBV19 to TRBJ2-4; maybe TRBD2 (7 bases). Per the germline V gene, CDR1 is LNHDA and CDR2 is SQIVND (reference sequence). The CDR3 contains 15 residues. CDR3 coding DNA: TGTGCCAGTAGTGATCGGGGGGCAGCCACAAACATTCAGTACTTC. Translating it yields CASSDRGAATNIQYF. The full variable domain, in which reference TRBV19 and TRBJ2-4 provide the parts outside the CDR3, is DGGITQSPKYLFRKEGQNVTLSCEQNLNHDAMYWYRQDPGQGLRLIYYSQIVNDFQKGDIAEGYSVSREKKESFPLTVTSAQKNPTAFYLCASSDRGAATNIQYFGAGTRLSVL.